This T cell receptor beta chain comes out of a study of PD-L1 blockade in urothelial cancer. There are 17 residues in the CDR3. V dropped 0 bases and J dropped 1 base, with 14 bases sitting between them. CDR1 is LGHNA, CDR2 YSLEER, per germline. Method: immunoSEQ multiplex PCR; TCRdb's copy keeps in-frame clones and lacks some. Of some 52,000 clones listed, around 80% were seen once; the top ten hold under 4.5%. The sample's time point: pretreatment peripheral blood. The V and J genes are TRBV4-3 and TRBJ2-3; D uncertain. This TCR derives from a man aged 70-80 years with urothelial cancer. Sequencing was performed on PBMCs, taken around atezolizumab (anti-PD-L1) treatment. Written as DNA, the CDR3 is TGCGCCAGCAGCCAAGAATTCGGCGGCACGGGCACAGATACGCAGTATTTT. This codes for CASSQEFGGTGTDTQYF.